The 16 T cell receptor beta chains listed next were all sequenced from one sample in a study of blood T cell repertoires in COVID-19. Profiled with immunoSEQ multiplex PCR; TCRdb holds only in-frame clones, not every one. Found here are 250,000 to 300,000 clones, roughly 77% of them singletons; the top ten hold more than 2.5%. The sample was peripheral blood. These receptors all come from a woman aged 80 or over with acute or convalescent COVID-19.

The chain is built from TRBV10-3 and TRBJ2-7; the match to TRBD1 covers 11 bases. After removal of 4 bases from V and 6 bases from J, the junction contained 5 bases not matched to a gene. The CDR3 length is 14 residues. Germline CDR1 and CDR2: ENHRY and SYGVKD. The CDR3 is CAISASGTGGEQYF. Here the CDR3 DNA reads TGTGCCATCAGTGCCTCCGGGACAGGGGGCGAGCAGTACTTC.

The chain links TRBV7-9 to TRBJ2-1; maybe TRBD1 (7 bases). Germline V gene sequence: CDR1 SEHNR, CDR2 FQNEAQ (reference sequence). Between the trimmed V and J ends, which lost 3 bases and 9 bases, there was a span of 18 bases. The CDR3 has 15 residues. Written as DNA, the CDR3 is TGTGCCAGCAGCTTGGCAGGGGGGCGTAGCAGTGAGCAGTTCTTC. Amino acids: CASSLAGGRSSEQFF.

J is TRBJ1-3 and V is TRBV5-1; tentative D call: TRBD1 (6 bases). Germline V gives CDR1 SGHRS, CDR2 YFSETQ. V lost 2 bases and J 1 base, leaving 13 bases between the germline ends. The CDR3 has 16 amino acids. The CDR3 bases are TGCGCCAGCAGCTTCGGACAGCCTTATTCTGGAAACACCATATATTTT. Its translation: CASSFGQPYSGNTIYF.

This clone was detected once. The CDR3, as DNA: TGCGCCAGCAGTCCCGACCTCAGGGTGGACACTGAAGCTTTCTTT. Translation gives CASSPDLRVDTEAFF. V gene TRBV4-3 combines with J gene TRBJ1-1; D is perhaps TRBD1 (5 bases). The CDR3 has 15 residues. V shed 6 bases and J shed 3 bases, with 17 bases lying between them. Germline-derived CDR1 and CDR2 are LGHNA and YSLEER.

This chain joins TRBV19 and TRBJ1-6; TRBD1 is a possible D gene (5 bases). The CDR3 is made up of 19 amino acids. Trimming cost V 6 bases and J 2 bases, with 23 bases left between them. Germline CDR1 reads LNHDA; CDR2 reads SQIVND (reference sequence). Here the CDR3 reads CASRVTPRTIIAYNSPLHF. The CDR3 region has the DNA TGTGCCAGTAGGGTAACCCCCCGGACAATCATCGCCTATAATTCACCCCTCCACTTT.

The chain links TRBV9 to TRBJ2-2, with 7 bases matching TRBD2. V shed 3 bases, J shed 4 bases, and the junction held 3 bases outside the gene matches. The CDR3 is 14 amino acids. The germline V gene encodes CDR1 SGDLS and CDR2 YYNGEE. The CDR3 DNA reads as TGTGCCAGCAGCGGAAGCGGGGCCACCGGGGAGCTGTTTTTT. As protein: CASSGSGATGELFF.

The rearrangement links TRBV11-2 to TRBJ2-7, with unresolved D. With 1 base removed from V and 3 bases from J, the gap between germline ends came to 10 bases. This CDR3 region has 14 residues. Germline CDR1 reads SGHAT; CDR2 reads FQNNGV. The CDR3 region is CASSLGGSGYEQYF. The CDR3 DNA reads TGTGCCAGCAGCTTAGGCGGTTCGGGCTACGAGCAGTACTTC.

The chain links TRBV7-9 to TRBJ2-5; D unclear. This CDR3 has 15 amino acids. With 0 bases removed from V and 2 bases from J, the gap between germline ends came to 10 bases. Germline assignment: CDR1 SEHNR and CDR2 FQNEAQ (reference sequence). CDR3 residues: CASSLAATAQETQYF. CDR3 nucleotides: TGTGCCAGCAGCTTAGCAGCTACCGCACAAGAGACCCAGTACTTC.

This chain links TRBV5-1 with TRBJ1-4; 9 bases are shared with TRBD1. J gave up 7 bases and V 0 bases, and 4 bases lay outside the gene matches. The germline V gene encodes CDR1 SGHRS and CDR2 YFSETQ. The CDR3 covers 15 residues. DNA for the CDR3: TGCGCCAGCAGCTTGGGGACAGGGGTACTTGAAAAACTGTTTTTT. It encodes CASSLGTGVLEKLFF.

CDR3 bases: TGTGCCAGCAGTGAAGGTGCGGGGGGCAAGTCACCCCTCCACTTT. This gives the protein CASSEGAGGKSPLHF. The chain carries TRBV2 and TRBJ1-6, with D perhaps TRBD1 (6 bases). Trimming shortened V by 1 base and J by 10 bases, and 14 bases separated the two germline ends. Germline V gene lookup returns CDR1 SNHLY and CDR2 FYNNEI. This CDR3 is built from 15 residues. Using reference TRBV2 and TRBJ1-6 for the parts outside the CDR3, the full variable domain is EPEVTQTPSHQVTQMGQEVILRCVPISNHLYFYWYRQILGQKVEFLVSFYNNEISEKSEIFDDQFSVERPDGSNFTLKIRSTKLEDSAMYFCASSEGAGGKSPLHFGNGTRLTVT.

Only a few counts were recorded for this clone. The chain has TRBV10-3 and TRBJ1-5, with TRBD1 as a possible D gene (5 bases). Germline-derived CDR1 and CDR2 are ENHRY and SYGVKD. The CDR3 spans 15 residues. Trimming removed 3 bases at V and 1 base at J, with 10 bases between. The CDR3 sequence is CAISEGARSNQPQHF. CDR3 bases: TGTGCCATCAGTGAAGGGGCCCGCAGCAATCAGCCCCAGCATTTT.

In this sample, this clone turned up a few times. The chain is built from TRBV19 and TRBJ1-1; 7 positions match TRBD1. CDR3 size: 13 residues. Trimming cost V 7 bases and J 5 bases; bases outside gene matches: 7. Germline V lookup: CDR1 LNHDA, CDR2 SQIVND (reference sequence). The CDR3 coding sequence is TGTGCCAGTACTCAGTGGGACAGAACTGAAGCTTTCTTT. It is translated as CASTQWDRTEAFF.

The chain links TRBV21-1 to TRBJ2-5; the D segment call TRBD1 is taken from the table without a DNA check. TRBV21-1 is given as a pseudogene. This CDR3 is 14 amino acids long. The DNA for the CDR3 is TGTGCCAGCAGCAAGACCGGGACAAAAGAGACCCAGTACTTC. It translates to CASSKTGTKETQYF.

This clone came up many times. The chain is built from TRBV5-4 and TRBJ2-1; TRBD2 might be the D (7 bases). The germline V and J ends were trimmed by 0 bases and 7 bases, with 11 bases remaining between them. The CDR3 consists of 14 residues. The V gene's germline CDR1 is SGHNT and CDR2 YYREEE (reference sequence). The CDR3 reads CASSLEGGWNEQFF. The CDR3 coding sequence is TGTGCCAGCAGCTTGGAGGGGGGGTGGAATGAGCAGTTCTTC. Supplemented by reference TRBV5-4 and TRBJ2-1, the full variable domain reads ETGVTQSPTHLIKTRGQQVTLRCSSQSGHNTVSWYQQALGQGPQFIFQYYREEENGRGNFPPRFSGLQFPNYSSELNVNALELDDSALYLCASSLEGGWNEQFFGPGTRLTVL.

The V and J genes are TRBV18 and TRBJ2-6; TRBD2 matches at 9 bases. V shed 6 bases, J shed 0 bases, and the junction held 12 bases outside the gene matches. CDR1 KGHSH and CDR2 LQKENI come from the germline V gene. The CDR3 has 19 amino acids. CDR3 region: CASSRLASGASSGANVLTF. In nucleotides, the CDR3 is TGTGCCAGCTCCAGGCTGGCTAGCGGGGCTTCCTCTGGGGCCAACGTCCTGACTTTC.

This rearrangement joins TRBV4-1 to TRBJ2-1; 13 nucleotides align to TRBD2. Germline CDR1 MGHRA, CDR2 YSYEKL. Trimming cost V 0 bases and J 4 bases; bases outside gene matches: 6. The length of the CDR3 is 18 residues. The CDR3 loop is CASSQDKMGLAGYNEQFF. CDR3 in DNA: TGCGCCAGCAGCCAAGATAAAATGGGACTAGCGGGGTACAATGAGCAGTTCTTC.